This entry is about one T cell receptor beta chain. Its target is not known. The data were obtained in a study of CD8 T cells in ankylosing spondylitis. Per germline, CDR1 MNHEY and CDR2 SMNVEV (reference sequence). Trimming removed 4 bases at V and 3 bases at J, with 6 bases between. This CDR3 region has 12 residues. Libraries for TCR beta were made by quantitative 5'-RACE with molecular barcodes. TCRdb redid the calling of the 5' RACE reads with MiXCR, one entry per CDR3 protein. Among some 270,000 distinct CDR3 sequences listed, about 20% were seen once. Study-wide findings and caveats: Disease-linked clones, CD8+, were relatively rare in peripheral blood. Matched ankylosing spondylitis synovial fluid reportedly showed significant enrichment of disease-linked clones.

The receptor's source is a male donor with ankylosing spondylitis or in good health (not recorded which). Sequencing was done on a sample of blood, either unsorted or a sorted T cell fraction (not recorded which). The V and J genes are TRBV27 and TRBJ1-1; D not certain. CDR3 in DNA: TGTGCCAGCAGTTGGGCGGACACTGAAGCTTTCTTT. This encodes CASSWADTEAFF.